These 24 T cell receptor beta chains were sequenced from one sample in a study of blood T cell repertoires in COVID-19. Produced via immunoSEQ multiplex PCR; TCRdb's table is partial and in-frame only. The sample consists of around 220,000 clones, 65% to 80% of them appearing once. The sample comprised peripheral blood. These receptor sequences come from a woman aged 35 to 49 with active or convalescent COVID-19.

The rearrangement uses TRBV6-5 and TRBJ1-2; TRBD1 aligns across 8 bases. V shed 6 bases and J 4 bases; nucleotides not matched to a gene: 7. Germline V CDR1 and CDR2: MNHEY, SVGAGI. CDR3 size: 14 residues. For the CDR3, the DNA is TGTGCCAGCAGATACGACAGGGGACCCTATGGCTACACCTTC. This translates into CASRYDRGPYGYTF.

The chain joins TRBV14 to TRBJ2-1; D gene ambiguous. The CDR3 loop spans 11 amino acids. The V and J ends lost 4 bases and 8 bases respectively, with 6 bases between them. Germline CDR1 is SGHDN and CDR2 is FVKESK. CDR3 nucleotide sequence: TGTGCCAGCAGCCTTATGTATGAGCAGTTCTTC. Protein product: CASSLMYEQFF.

The chain carries TRBV27 and TRBJ1-2, with 7 bases matching TRBD1. The length of the CDR3 is 16 residues. Per germline, CDR1 MNHEY and CDR2 SMNVEV (reference sequence). The J segment lost 2 bases and the V segment lost 5 bases, leaving 11 bases of the junction unmatched. CDR3 amino acids: CASSALPGTENYGYTF. The DNA for the CDR3 is TGTGCCAGCAGTGCCTTACCCGGGACAGAGAACTATGGCTACACCTTC.

This clone occurred once. The J gene is TRBJ1-5, the V gene TRBV3-1 (or the pseudogene TRBV3-2); weak D call: TRBD1 (6 bases). Trimming cost V 1 base and J 6 bases, with 19 bases left between them. Germline assignment: CDR1 LGHDT and CDR2 YNNKEL (reference sequence). The CDR3 is 17 residues long. Here the CDR3 DNA reads TGTGCCAGCAGCCAAGCGGGACACAGGGAGGGTTCTCAGCCCCAGCATTTT. Its translation is CASSQAGHREGSQPQHF.

The chain employs TRBV27 and TRBJ2-1; maybe TRBD2 (7 bases). The ends were cut back, 8 bases at V and 6 bases at J, with 17 bases in the middle. This CDR3 is 14 amino acids long. Germline loops: CDR1 MNHEY, CDR2 SMNVEV (reference sequence). The CDR3 is CASARGAAGNEQFF. The CDR3 region has the DNA TGTGCCAGCGCCCGGGGGGCAGCTGGCAATGAGCAGTTCTTC.

V gene TRBV5-1 combines with J gene TRBJ2-1, with TRBD1 matching 11 bases. Germline assignment: CDR1 SGHRS and CDR2 YFSETQ. Trimming removed 0 bases from V and 6 bases from J; junction bases left unmatched: 5. CDR3 size: 16 residues. CDR3 sequence (DNA): TGCGCCAGCAGCTTGGTTGTAGGGACAGGGGGCAATGAGCAGTTCTTC. Its translation is CASSLVVGTGGNEQFF.

The chain links TRBV18 to TRBJ1-6; D perhaps matches TRBD1 (6 bases). CDR1 and CDR2 from the germline V gene are KGHSH and LQKENI. V shed 3 bases and J shed 1 base, with 13 bases lying between them. CDR3 length: 17 amino acids. In DNA, the CDR3 is TGTGCCAGCTCACCCATCAGGGGATCGTCCTATAATTCACCCCTCCACTTT. Translating it yields CASSPIRGSSYNSPLHF.

The gene calls are TRBV6-5 and TRBJ2-5; D possibly corresponds to TRBD2 (6 bases). This CDR3 has 15 amino acids. With 7 bases removed from V and 3 bases from J, the gap between germline ends came to 18 bases. In germline, CDR1 is MNHEY, CDR2 SVGAGI. The CDR3 sequence is CASTPGRTGKETQYF. CDR3 sequence (DNA): TGTGCCAGCACCCCAGGGAGGACGGGGAAAGAGACCCAGTACTTC.

The chain joins TRBV6-5 to TRBJ1-5; 8 bases match TRBD1. The germline V gene encodes CDR1 MNHEY and CDR2 SVGAGI. Germline trimming cut 6 bases from V and 3 bases from J; bases unmatched to any gene: 7. CDR3 length: 15 amino acids. CDR3 residues: CASSLDRGFNQPQHF. As DNA, the CDR3 is TGTGCCAGCAGCCTTGACAGGGGCTTCAATCAGCCCCAGCATTTT.

The chain links TRBV28 to TRBJ2-1; 9 bases fit TRBD1. After removal of 8 bases from V and 4 bases from J, the junction contained 9 bases not matched to a gene. CDR1 MDHEN and CDR2 SYDVKM come from the germline V gene. The CDR3 runs 15 residues. As DNA, the CDR3 is TGTGCCAGCGGGAGGGGACAGGGATTTTACAATGAGCAGTTCTTC. Translation: CASGRGQGFYNEQFF.

The CDR3 spells CASSFERGPQETQYF. The CDR3 nucleotides read TGTGCCAGCAGCTTTGAGCGGGGGCCCCAAGAGACCCAGTACTTC. The chain has TRBV11-2 and TRBJ2-5; the match to TRBD2 covers 8 bases. V dropped 3 bases and J dropped 1; count of bases not matched to a gene: 4. CDR1 is SGHAT and CDR2 is FQNNGV in the germline V gene. The CDR3 is 15 residues long.

The V call is TRBV29-1, the J call TRBJ2-2, with TRBD1 as a possible D gene (5 bases). Germline loops: CDR1 SQVTM, CDR2 ANQGSEA. The V end was cut by 5 bases, the J end by 5 bases, with 12 bases between. The length of the CDR3 is 13 residues. The CDR3 loop reads CSVQSHRTGELFF. The CDR3 DNA is TGCAGCGTTCAGTCGCACAGGACCGGGGAGCTGTTTTTT.

The gene calls are TRBV27 and TRBJ2-1, with 7 bases that match TRBD1. The CDR3 is 13 residues long. V was clipped by 5 bases and J by 6 bases; unmatched bases: 4. From germline, CDR1 is MNHEY and CDR2 SMNVEV (reference sequence). CDR3 nucleotide sequence: TGTGCCAGCAGTCGAGGACAGGTCAATGAGCAGTTCTTC. This translates into CASSRGQVNEQFF.

CDR3 bases: TGTGCCAGCAGCCCGACTAGCGGGGGTCACAATGAGCAGTTCTTC. Protein: CASSPTSGGHNEQFF. The V and J genes are TRBV9 and TRBJ2-1; 12 bases match TRBD2. This CDR3 spans 15 amino acids. Trimming cost V 4 bases and J 5 bases; bases outside gene matches: 4. Germline V lookup: CDR1 SGDLS, CDR2 YYNGEE.

This clone was observed a single time. V gene TRBV18 combines with J gene TRBJ2-1; 13 positions agree with TRBD2. The trim removed 2 bases at V and 10 bases at J, leaving 5 bases unmatched. The CDR3 totals 15 residues. CDR1 is KGHSH and CDR2 is LQKENI in the germline V gene. The CDR3 region has the DNA TGTGCCAGCTCACCAACTAGCGGGGGGGCCGAAGAGCAGTTCTTC. Translating it yields CASSPTSGGAEEQFF.

This CDR3 is CASSGTGQVNSYEQYV. The CDR3 DNA sequence: TGTGCCAGCAGTGGGACAGGACAGGTTAACTCCTACGAGCAGTACGTC. This chain links TRBV6-1 with TRBJ2-7; 7 bases map to TRBD1. CDR3 size: 16 residues. V trimming: 4 bases; J trimming: 0 bases; junction bases outside the gene matches: 9. Germline CDR1 MNHNS, CDR2 SASEGT.

The CDR3 is CASSPVRAPSYNEQFF. CDR3 DNA sequence: TGTGCCAGCAGCCCCGTGAGGGCCCCCTCCTACAATGAGCAGTTCTTC. The V call is TRBV11-2, the J call TRBJ2-1; tentatively, D is TRBD2 (5 bases). The CDR3 is made up of 16 amino acids. Germline V gives CDR1 SGHAT, CDR2 FQNNGV. V was clipped by 5 bases and J by 0 bases, with 14 bases between them. Looking up the rest from reference TRBV11-2 and TRBJ2-1 gives the full variable domain: EAGVAQSPRYKIIEKRQSVAFWCNPISGHATLYWYQQILGQGPKLLIQFQNNGVVDDSQLPKDRFSAERLKGVDSTLKIQPAKLEDSAVYLCASSPVRAPSYNEQFFGPGTRLTVL.

CDR3 bases: TGTGCCAGCAGCCACACACAGGGTGCAGATACGCAGTATTTT. Its protein is CASSHTQGADTQYF. This chain joins TRBV7-9 and TRBJ2-3; D might be TRBD1 (6 bases). Trimming left V 5 bases short and J 4 bases short, with 13 bases between. There are 14 residues in the CDR3. In germline, CDR1 is SEHNR, CDR2 FQNEAQ (reference sequence).

The chain recombines TRBV14 with TRBJ1-3, with D perhaps TRBD1 (6 bases). CDR1 is SGHDN and CDR2 is FVKESK in the germline V gene. V lost 4 bases and J lost 9, with 10 bases in between. The CDR3 is 12 residues long. The DNA of the CDR3 is TGTGCCAGCAGCCGACAGGAAGCCACCATATATTTT. It yields the protein CASSRQEATIYF.

This chain uses TRBV4-2 with TRBJ1-5, with D tentatively TRBD1 (5 bases). The CDR3 totals 18 residues. Germline V CDR1 and CDR2: LGHNA, YNFKEQ. Trimming pared 0 bases from V and 0 bases from J, leaving 15 bases between. CDR3 bases: TGTGCCAGCAGCCAAGATTTAGGAGGGGCGAGTAGCAATCAGCCCCAGCATTTT. Its protein is CASSQDLGGASSNQPQHF.

The chain carries TRBV20-1 and TRBJ2-7; D is uncertain. V was pared by 3 bases and J by 9 bases, with 18 bases between. From germline, CDR1 is DFQATT and CDR2 SNEGSKA (reference sequence). This CDR3 has 13 residues. CDR3 nucleotides: TGCAGTGCTAGTGGGTCCGAGGTCACCCGGCAGTACGTC. It translates to CSASGSEVTRQYV.

This clone has more than one count but fewer than ten. This rearrangement joins TRBV7-3 to TRBJ1-1, with 10 nucleotides matching TRBD1. There are 15 residues in the CDR3. Germline-derived CDR1 and CDR2 are SGHTA and FQGTGA. J was trimmed by 4 bases and V by 5 bases; bases with no gene match: 7. The CDR3 loop reads CASSTTGGGGTEAFF. CDR3 nucleotides: TGTGCCAGCAGCACGACAGGGGGCGGGGGCACTGAAGCTTTCTTT.

This clone appeared a few times. The gene calls are TRBV23-1 and TRBJ2-7, with TRBD1 matching over 8 bases. TRBV23-1 is an open reading frame, and its role is uncertain. V trimming: 2 bases; J trimming: 1 base; junction bases outside the gene matches: 4. The CDR3 covers 15 residues. As DNA, the CDR3 is TGCGCCAGCAGTCAAAAAGACAGGGGATCCTACGAGCAGTACTTC. It specifies CASSQKDRGSYEQYF.

The CDR3: CASSVTGVTEAFF. CDR3 DNA sequence: TGTGCCAGCAGTGTTACAGGGGTCACTGAAGCTTTCTTT. The genes are TRBV28 and TRBJ1-1; 7 nucleotides agree with TRBD1. The V and J ends lost 5 bases and 4 bases, in that order; junction bases with no gene match: 4. This CDR3 has 13 amino acids. CDR1 MDHEN and CDR2 SYDVKM come from the germline V gene.